Each of the 8 T cell receptor beta chains below was sequenced from the same sample in a study of shared clonotypes between healthy human individuals. This table comes from immunoSEQ multiplex PCR, and its TCRdb copy is limited to in-frame clones, with some not included. The sample has 450,000 to 650,000 clones, about 80% seen once; the top ten hold around 13%. The specimen sequenced was PBMCs. These receptors were taken from a woman between 40 and 50 years old in good health. Some clones in this sample may be carry-over from other donors' samples.

The chain employs TRBV6-6 and TRBJ2-2, with TRBD2 identical over 10 bases. The V gene's germline CDR1 is MNHNY and CDR2 SVGAGI (reference sequence). J gave up 6 bases and V 5 bases, and 9 bases lay outside the gene matches. This CDR3 is 16 amino acids long. The DNA of the CDR3 is TGTGCCAGCAGTCCTGAGAGCGGGAGGGCCCCCGGGGAGCTGTTTTTT. This encodes CASSPESGRAPGELFF.

This chain connects TRBV25-1 to TRBJ2-5, with D possibly being TRBD1 (5 bases). The better agreement between TRBJ2-7 and the DNA end casts doubt on the J call. CDR3 size: 17 residues. Germline values: CDR1 MGHDK, CDR2 SYGVNS. In nucleotides, the CDR3 is TGTGCCAGCAGGCTCTCGGACACTGACTTAGTGGGCTACGAGCAGTACTTC. Protein: CASRLSDTDLVGYEQYF.

The V gene is TRBV19, the J gene TRBJ1-1, with D possibly being TRBD1 (5 bases). V was trimmed by 3 bases and J by 6 bases, leaving 11 bases between them. Germline lookup yields CDR1 LNHDA and CDR2 SQIVND (reference sequence). The CDR3 covers 13 residues. The CDR3 loop reads CASSMGRVPEAFF. In DNA, the CDR3 is TGTGCCAGTAGTATGGGCAGGGTCCCTGAAGCTTTCTTT.

The V gene is TRBV5-6, the J gene TRBJ1-6; 8 bases agree with TRBD1. V shed 4 bases, J shed 9 bases, and the junction held 9 bases outside the gene matches. The CDR3 runs to 15 residues. Per the germline V gene, CDR1 is SGHDT and CDR2 is YYEEEE. The CDR3 region is CASSSGQGFFSPLHF. The DNA for the CDR3 is TGTGCCAGCAGCAGCGGACAGGGATTCTTTTCACCCCTCCACTTT.

Turning to this clone: Since a much larger clone is just one base distant, this may be a read error. The chain uses TRBV30 and TRBJ2-3; D remains ambiguous. Germline V gene lookup returns CDR1 GTSNPN and CDR2 SVGIG (reference sequence). The CDR3 totals 12 residues. The CDR3 region has the DNA TGTACCTCCACCTGGGCCCACTCTACGCAGTATTTT. Its translation is CTSTWAHSTQYF.

This chain connects TRBV5-6 to TRBJ1-1; no clear D. This CDR3 is 14 amino acids long. Trimming cost V 5 bases and J 7 bases, with 18 bases left between them. The V gene's germline CDR1 is SGHDT and CDR2 YYEEEE. The CDR3 here is CASRLGPQEDEAFF. Written as DNA, the CDR3 is TGTGCCAGCAGACTCGGACCTCAGGAGGATGAAGCTTTCTTT.

The J gene is TRBJ2-1, the V gene TRBV5-1, with 8 bases fitting TRBD2. The CDR3 is 17 residues long. Germline CDR1 is SGHRS and CDR2 is YFSETQ. J was trimmed by 12 bases and V by 0 bases; bases with no gene match: 17. The CDR3 coding sequence is TGCGCCAGCAGCTTGGCCCGCTCATCTAGCGGGCCTCCAATGCAGTTCTTC. This gives the protein CASSLARSSSGPPMQFF.

This clone was seen a handful of times. The chain uses TRBV10-2 and TRBJ2-1, with a possible D match to TRBD2 (6 bases). Looked up from germline, CDR1 is WSHSY and CDR2 is SAAADI. The length of the CDR3 is 16 residues. Trimming stripped 0 bases from V and 7 bases from J, with 16 bases between. CDR3 in amino acids: CASSESGGASGNEQFF. CDR3 DNA sequence: TGCGCCAGCAGTGAGTCCGGGGGAGCGAGCGGTAATGAGCAGTTCTTC.